This T cell receptor (beta chain) was recovered during a study of T-cell memory formation after mild COVID-19. CDR1 LGHDT and CDR2 YNNKEL come from the germline V gene (reference sequence). The CDR3 consists of 14 residues. Trimming cost V 3 bases and J 2 bases, with 10 bases left between them. Study-level points and caveats: A second wave expanding day 15 to 37 was CD4+-biased; contracting clones were balanced.

For this clonotype: No antigen is known for it.

TCRdb redid the calling of the 5' RACE reads with MiXCR, one entry per CDR3 protein. The sample has 500,000 to 600,000 distinct CDR3 sequences; more than 15% are singletons. This sequence originates from an adult woman who had mild COVID-19 (a few samples of this study predate the infection). Cell type and time point are not known. V and J are TRBV3-1 and TRBJ2-5; tentative D call: TRBD1 (6 bases). Input material: PBMCs or a T cell subset sorted from them (not recorded which). The CDR3 nucleotides are TGTGCCAGCAGCCAGTGGGACAAACAAGAGACCCAGTACTTC. Amino acids: CASSQWDKQETQYF.